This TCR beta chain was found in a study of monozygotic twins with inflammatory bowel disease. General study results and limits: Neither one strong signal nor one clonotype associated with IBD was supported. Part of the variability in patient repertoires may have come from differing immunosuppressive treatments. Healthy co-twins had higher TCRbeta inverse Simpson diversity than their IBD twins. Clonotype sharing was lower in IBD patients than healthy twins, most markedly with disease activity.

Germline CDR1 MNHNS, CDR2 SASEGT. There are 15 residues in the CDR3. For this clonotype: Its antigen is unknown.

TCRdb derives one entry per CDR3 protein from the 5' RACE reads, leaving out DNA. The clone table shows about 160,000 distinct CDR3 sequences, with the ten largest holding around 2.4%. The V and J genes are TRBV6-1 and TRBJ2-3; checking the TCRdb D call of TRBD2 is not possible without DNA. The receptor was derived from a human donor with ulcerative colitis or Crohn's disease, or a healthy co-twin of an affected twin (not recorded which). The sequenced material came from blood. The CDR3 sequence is CASSPRRRATDTQYF.